The 18 T cell receptor beta chains presented below share a single source sample, sequenced in a study of response to subunit inactivated influenza vaccine. TCRdb ran MiXCR on the RT-PCR reads and lists one entry per CDR3 protein. This table has about 580,000 distinct CDR3 sequences, about 14% appearing once. The source material was PBMCs from blood, sampled 11 to 12 days after vaccination. The receptors were gathered from a man over 45 who received an inactivated influenza vaccine.

This clonotype was observed a few times. The chain joins TRBV10-3 to TRBJ2-5, with D possibly TRBD1 on 6 matching bases. The CDR3 covers 14 residues. V was trimmed by 0 bases and J by 5 bases, leaving 10 bases between them. Looked up from germline, CDR1 is ENHRY and CDR2 is SYGVKD. The CDR3 loop reads CAISESTGMETQYF. As DNA, the CDR3 is TGTGCCATCAGTGAGTCAACAGGGATGGAGACCCAGTACTTC.

At least ten counts were recorded for this clonotype. The chain employs TRBV25-1 and TRBJ2-1, with 7 bases aligning to TRBD2. This CDR3 has 16 amino acids. V shed 5 bases and J 3 bases; nucleotides not matched to a gene: 10. Germline-derived CDR1 and CDR2 are MGHDK and SYGVNS. The CDR3 protein is CASSSTLRDYYNEQFF. Here the CDR3 DNA reads TGTGCCAGCAGTTCCACCCTTCGGGACTACTACAATGAGCAGTTCTTC.

This clonotype was observed a few times. This chain links TRBV7-9 with TRBJ2-5, with TRBD1 matching 9 bases. This CDR3 is 14 amino acids long. The V and J ends lost 5 bases and 7 bases, in that order; junction bases with no gene match: 8. Per the germline V gene, CDR1 is SEHNR and CDR2 is FQNEAQ (reference sequence). The CDR3 loop is CASSTPPGQGTQYF. The CDR3, as DNA: TGTGCCAGCAGCACCCCACCGGGACAGGGGACCCAGTACTTC.

This rearrangement joins TRBV12-3 or TRBV12-4 to TRBJ1-6; D unclear. The V end was cut by 3 bases, the J end by 7 bases, with 7 bases between. The CDR3 contains 13 residues. The CDR3 here is CASSLDGNSPLHF. CDR3 DNA: TGTGCCAGCAGTTTGGACGGGAATTCACCCCTCCACTTT.

This clonotype was recorded a few times. This chain uses TRBV4-2 with TRBJ1-1; 12 bases fit TRBD1. Unmatched junction bases numbered 9, after V lost 2 bases and J lost 2 bases. CDR3 length: 18 amino acids. Germline V gene sequence: CDR1 LGHNA, CDR2 YNFKEQ. DNA of the CDR3: TGTGCCAGCAGCCAAACGGGGGGGACAGGGGGCGTAAACACTGAAGCTTTCTTT. Its translation is CASSQTGGTGGVNTEAFF.

CDR3 in amino acids: CASSPTSGKIYEQYF. The CDR3, as DNA: TGTGCCAGCAGTCCAACTAGCGGGAAGATCTACGAGCAGTACTTC. The chain has TRBV12-3 or TRBV12-4 and TRBJ2-7, with TRBD2 identical over 10 bases. The CDR3 has 15 amino acids. The V segment lost 5 bases and the J segment 3 bases; nucleotides outside the gene matches: 7.

The rearrangement uses TRBV28 and TRBJ2-1; 9 bases agree with TRBD2. J was trimmed by 6 bases and V by 4 bases; bases with no gene match: 19. CDR1 and CDR2 from the germline V gene are MDHEN and SYDVKM. This CDR3 contains 19 residues. The CDR3 region is CASSYRGAGRLAAVNEQFF. The CDR3 DNA follows: TGTGCCAGCAGTTACAGAGGGGCAGGAAGACTAGCGGCAGTCAATGAGCAGTTCTTC.

The chain links TRBV29-1 to TRBJ1-3; unclear D gene. CDR1 and CDR2 from the germline V gene are SQVTM and ANQGSEA. Trimming left V 5 bases short and J 1 base short, with 12 bases between. This CDR3 has 14 residues. CDR3 residues: CSVIEGISGNTIYF. Written as DNA, the CDR3 is TGCAGCGTTATCGAAGGGATATCTGGAAACACCATATATTTT.

This clonotype has just a few counts. The chain joins TRBV6-2 or TRBV6-3 to TRBJ2-4, with D possibly called TRBD1 or TRBD2 (5 bases each). Germline CDR1 is MNHEY and CDR2 is SVGEGT. Trimming took off 6 bases at V and 0 bases at J, with 18 bases between the two ends. The CDR3 extends over 17 amino acids. The CDR3 DNA reads as TGTGCCAGCAGCGAAACCGGGACGTCGAGAGCCAAAAACATTCAGTACTTC. Its protein product is CASSETGTSRAKNIQYF.

The rearrangement uses TRBV4-3 and TRBJ2-6; no clear D. Trimming removed 0 bases from V and 2 bases from J, with 11 bases in between. Looked up from germline, CDR1 is LGHNA and CDR2 is YSLEER. This CDR3 region has 17 residues. The CDR3 region is CASSQDRAKTGANVLTF. CDR3 sequence (DNA): TGCGCCAGCAGCCAAGATCGGGCCAAAACTGGGGCCAACGTCCTGACTTTC.

This clonotype was detected many times. The V call is TRBV29-1, the J call TRBJ2-1, with unresolved D. Trimming stripped 3 bases from V and 6 bases from J, with 9 bases between. This CDR3 contains 12 residues. CDR1 SQVTM and CDR2 ANQGSEA come from the germline V gene. CDR3 in amino acids: CSVEVAFNEQFF. The CDR3 nucleotides read TGCAGCGTTGAGGTGGCCTTCAATGAGCAGTTCTTC.

The genes are TRBV7-9 and TRBJ1-2; tentative D call: TRBD1 (5 bases). Trimming stripped 5 bases from V and 4 bases from J, with 11 bases between. CDR1 SEHNR and CDR2 FQNEAQ come from the germline V gene (reference sequence). The CDR3 has 13 amino acids. CDR3 bases: TGTGCCAGCAGCCCGGAGACAGTCTATGGCTACACCTTC. Protein sequence: CASSPETVYGYTF.

This clonotype appeared a few times. This chain uses TRBV15 with TRBJ2-5, with TRBD2 as a possible D gene (6 bases). Germline-derived CDR1 and CDR2 are LNHNV and YYDKDF (reference sequence). Trimming shortened V by 4 bases and J by 2 bases, and 11 bases separated the two germline ends. This CDR3 has 14 amino acids. CDR3 residues: CATSIGGVQETQYF. The DNA for the CDR3 is TGTGCCACCAGCATTGGCGGGGTTCAAGAGACCCAGTACTTC. The variable domain in full, completed from reference TRBV15 and TRBJ2-5, reads DAMVIQNPRYQVTQFGKPVTLSCSQTLNHNVMYWYQQKSSQAPKLLFHYYDKDFNNEADTPDNFQSRRPNTSFCFLDIRSPGLGDTAMYLCATSIGGVQETQYFGPGTRLLVL.

V is TRBV5-1 and J is TRBJ2-7; TRBD1 aligns across 12 bases. Looked up from germline, CDR1 is SGHRS and CDR2 is YFSETQ. The J segment lost 1 base and the V segment lost 7 bases, leaving 3 bases of the junction unmatched. The CDR3 has 14 residues. The DNA of the CDR3 is TGCGCCAGCGGGGACAGGGGGCTATCCTACGAGCAGTACTTC. Residues: CASGDRGLSYEQYF.

The chain carries TRBV11-3 and TRBJ2-1; no definite D call. Germline CDR1 and CDR2: SGHNT and YENEEA. The V gene lost 0 bases and the J gene lost 3 bases, with 6 bases spanning the gap. CDR3 length: 14 residues. In nucleotides, the CDR3 is TGTGCCAGCAGCTTAGACCCCGTCTACAATGAGCAGTTCTTC. Its protein product is CASSLDPVYNEQFF.

This clonotype was seen a handful of times. V is TRBV6-2 or TRBV6-3 and J is TRBJ1-3; TRBD1 is a possible D gene (5 bases). The CDR3 runs to 16 residues. Germline CDR1 MNHEY, CDR2 SVGEGT. V lost 10 bases and J lost 0, with 19 bases in between. As DNA, the CDR3 is TGTGCCACCAGGTCTGGGACTCTAAGCTCTGGAAACACCATATATTTT. It is translated as CATRSGTLSSGNTIYF.

This chain joins TRBV14 and TRBJ2-2, with D tentatively TRBD2 (5 bases). CDR3 size: 14 residues. Trimming took off 4 bases at V and 6 bases at J, with 12 bases between the two ends. In germline, CDR1 is SGHDN, CDR2 FVKESK. The CDR3 loop reads CASSPPGFAGELFF. The CDR3 nucleotides are TGTGCCAGCAGCCCACCGGGGTTCGCCGGGGAGCTGTTTTTT.

This clonotype appeared a few times. V and J are TRBV20-1 and TRBJ2-7; TRBD1 matches 7 bases. CDR3 length: 10 residues. From germline, CDR1 is DFQATT and CDR2 SNEGSKA (reference sequence). After removal of 6 bases from V and 7 bases from J, the junction contained 3 bases not matched to a gene. This CDR3 reads CSARQGEQYF. The CDR3 region has the DNA TGCAGTGCGAGACAGGGTGAGCAGTACTTC.